This T cell receptor (beta chain) was captured by sequencing in a study of blood T cell repertoires in COVID-19. Study-wide context: Samples came from the United States, Italy and Spain, spanning acute and convalescent COVID-19. Sources were T cells, B-cell-depleted T cells, or PBMCs; the material itself was cDNA or gDNA.

Followed over time, Seattle patients had been enrolled while infection was active. Per the study methods: The authors estimated nucleated cell counts from reference gene primer amplification. This table comes from immunoSEQ multiplex PCR, and its TCRdb copy is limited to in-frame clones, with some not included. For V, J and clone size, that table is used; D and trimming come from the DNA. The table has roughly 380,000 clones, approximately 90% seen once. There are 11 residues in the CDR3. Germline lookup yields CDR1 MNHEY and CDR2 SVGEGT. V lost 5 bases to trimming and J lost 4 bases, with 5 bases between them. This clone was seen a single time.

The rearrangement joins TRBV6-2 or TRBV6-3 to TRBJ1-1; D not resolved. Sequenced input: peripheral blood. The source is a woman between 40 and 55 years old with COVID-19, enrolled during active disease. The DNA for the CDR3 is TGTGCCAGCAGTCTAGGCACTGAAGCTTTCTTT. It encodes CASSLGTEAFF.